This T cell receptor (beta chain) was obtained from a study of T-cell memory formation after mild COVID-19 (dated by TCRdb to the early 2020s). With respect to the entire study: TCR sequence clusters from the two donors were found to be largely donor specific. In two donors, T-cell clones that expanded and contracted after mild COVID-19 were tracked by sequencing TCRalpha and TCRbeta repertoires over time. Two young, previously healthy adult volunteers, one female and one male, were included in the cohort.

V is cut back by 0 bases and J by 3 bases, with 4 bases in the junction unmatched. The cysteine opens and the phenylalanine closes a CDR3 of 17 amino acids. Solely the CDR3 DNA is kept, with 51 bases framed from the first base. For CDR1 and CDR2, the germline V gene lists SGHVS and FNYEAQ. This clonotype has just a few counts. The specificity of this receptor is unknown. Base qualities are not recorded, but no much larger clone differs from it by a single base. This sample was sequenced with an Illumina NovaSeq 6000. Using 5'RACE with constant-segment primers, TCRalpha and TCRbeta cDNA libraries were constructed, with sample barcodes and unique molecular identifiers added in the process. RNA was extracted from every sample with Trizol reagent. The libraries were amplified in two PCR steps, and the second step added a second sample barcode and Illumina TruSeq adapters. Libraries were sequenced on an Illumina NovaSeq with 2 x 150 bp paired-end reads. In the paper's pipeline: Demultiplexing of reads and collapsing into UMI-guided consensus sequences were performed with migec v1.2.7. Using mixcr v2.1.11, the UMI consensuses were aligned to TRA and TRB V and J templates and assembled into clonotypes. Clonotypes were classified as expanded or contracted when called significant by both edgeR and NoisET, with noise models trained on biological replicates. For edgeR calls, the cutoffs were a false discovery rate-adjusted p below 0.01 and a log2 fold-change threshold of 1. As an exploratory analysis of dynamics, max-normalized trajectories of the 1000 most abundant clonotypes were examined with PCA combined with hierarchical clustering. The CD4 or CD8 phenotype of responding clones was assigned using the separately sequenced CD4+ and CD8+ repertoires. TCRdb reworked the public reads: Q25 trimming with fastp, MiXCR clone assembly, productive beta chains retained. Every distinct CDR3 protein forms one entry, paired with its most common genes and DNA. For this entry, the V and J calls and clone size follow TCRdb and not the study's own pipeline. This sample gives more than 400,000 distinct CDR3 sequences in total; roughly 18% of them show up just once. The leading ten clones occupy 10% to 15% of the sample.

Ficoll-Paque density gradient centrifugation was the method used to isolate PBMCs. Findings and caveats that apply to the study as a whole: Contracting CD4+ clones were located mainly in the CM and EM memory subsets, whereas CD8+ clones were found to be enriched in EMRA. From day 15 to 85, contracting clones showed balanced CD4/CD8 phenotypes, whereas a second wave of clones that expanded from day 15 to 37 leaned towards CD4+. Some responding clones were found in pre-infection memory, which suggests that pre-existing cross-reactive memory T cells took part in the SARS-CoV-2 response. The second-wave clones that peaked on day 37 were not confirmed to be SARS-CoV-2 specific. Only a couple of mild cases were covered in the study, and larger cohorts including severe cases with pre-infection samples were considered necessary.

The receptor was derived from an adult woman who had mild COVID-19 (a few samples of this study predate the infection). The sample titles of this study are shuffled in the database, so cell type and time point are left out; the donor was told from shared clones. What was sequenced was PBMCs or a T cell subset sorted from them (not recorded which). Here the chain combines TRBV7-6 and TRBJ2-7; the central 14 bases match TRBD2. At the DNA level, the sequence is TGTGCCAGCAGCTTAGCCACAGGGACTAGCGGGAGCTACGAGCAGTACTTC. It encodes CASSLATGTSGSYEQYF. Beyond the CDR3, the reference TRBV7-6 and TRBJ2-7 genes provide the residues; the full variable domain reads: GAGVSQSPRYKVTKRGQDVALRCDPISGHVSLYWYRQALGQGPEFLTYFNYEAQQDKSGLPNDRFSAERPEGSISTLTIQRTEQRDSAMYRCASSLATGTSGSYEQYFGPGTRLTVT.